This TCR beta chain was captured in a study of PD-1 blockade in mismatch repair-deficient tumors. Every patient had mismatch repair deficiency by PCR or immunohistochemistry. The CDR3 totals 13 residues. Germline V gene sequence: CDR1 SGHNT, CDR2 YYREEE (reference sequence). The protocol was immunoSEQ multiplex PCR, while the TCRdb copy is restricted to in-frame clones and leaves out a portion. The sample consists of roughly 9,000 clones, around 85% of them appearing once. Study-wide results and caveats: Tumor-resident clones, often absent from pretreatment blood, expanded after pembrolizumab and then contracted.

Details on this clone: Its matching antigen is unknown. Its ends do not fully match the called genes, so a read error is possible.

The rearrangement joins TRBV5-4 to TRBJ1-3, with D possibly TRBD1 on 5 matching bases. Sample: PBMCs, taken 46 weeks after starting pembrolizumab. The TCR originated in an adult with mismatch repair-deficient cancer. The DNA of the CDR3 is TGTGCCGGCAGGGCGGCCTCTGGAAACACCATATATTTT. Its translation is CAGRAASGNTIYF.